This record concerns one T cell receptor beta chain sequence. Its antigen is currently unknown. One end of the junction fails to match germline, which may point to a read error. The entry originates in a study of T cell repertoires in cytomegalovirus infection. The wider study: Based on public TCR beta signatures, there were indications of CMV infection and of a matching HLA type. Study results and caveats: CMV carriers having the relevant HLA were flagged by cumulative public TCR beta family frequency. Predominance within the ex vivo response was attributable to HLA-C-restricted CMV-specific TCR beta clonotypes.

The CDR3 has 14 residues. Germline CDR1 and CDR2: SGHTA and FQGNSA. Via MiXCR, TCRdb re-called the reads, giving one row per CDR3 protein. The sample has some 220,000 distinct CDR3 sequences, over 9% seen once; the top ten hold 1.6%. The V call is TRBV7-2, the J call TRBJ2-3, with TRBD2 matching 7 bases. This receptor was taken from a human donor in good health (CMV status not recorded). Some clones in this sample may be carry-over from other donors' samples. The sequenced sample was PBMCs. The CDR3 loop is CASSSSGRTDTQEF. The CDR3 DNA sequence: TGTGCCAGCAGCTCTAGCGGACGCACAGATACGCAGGAGTTT.